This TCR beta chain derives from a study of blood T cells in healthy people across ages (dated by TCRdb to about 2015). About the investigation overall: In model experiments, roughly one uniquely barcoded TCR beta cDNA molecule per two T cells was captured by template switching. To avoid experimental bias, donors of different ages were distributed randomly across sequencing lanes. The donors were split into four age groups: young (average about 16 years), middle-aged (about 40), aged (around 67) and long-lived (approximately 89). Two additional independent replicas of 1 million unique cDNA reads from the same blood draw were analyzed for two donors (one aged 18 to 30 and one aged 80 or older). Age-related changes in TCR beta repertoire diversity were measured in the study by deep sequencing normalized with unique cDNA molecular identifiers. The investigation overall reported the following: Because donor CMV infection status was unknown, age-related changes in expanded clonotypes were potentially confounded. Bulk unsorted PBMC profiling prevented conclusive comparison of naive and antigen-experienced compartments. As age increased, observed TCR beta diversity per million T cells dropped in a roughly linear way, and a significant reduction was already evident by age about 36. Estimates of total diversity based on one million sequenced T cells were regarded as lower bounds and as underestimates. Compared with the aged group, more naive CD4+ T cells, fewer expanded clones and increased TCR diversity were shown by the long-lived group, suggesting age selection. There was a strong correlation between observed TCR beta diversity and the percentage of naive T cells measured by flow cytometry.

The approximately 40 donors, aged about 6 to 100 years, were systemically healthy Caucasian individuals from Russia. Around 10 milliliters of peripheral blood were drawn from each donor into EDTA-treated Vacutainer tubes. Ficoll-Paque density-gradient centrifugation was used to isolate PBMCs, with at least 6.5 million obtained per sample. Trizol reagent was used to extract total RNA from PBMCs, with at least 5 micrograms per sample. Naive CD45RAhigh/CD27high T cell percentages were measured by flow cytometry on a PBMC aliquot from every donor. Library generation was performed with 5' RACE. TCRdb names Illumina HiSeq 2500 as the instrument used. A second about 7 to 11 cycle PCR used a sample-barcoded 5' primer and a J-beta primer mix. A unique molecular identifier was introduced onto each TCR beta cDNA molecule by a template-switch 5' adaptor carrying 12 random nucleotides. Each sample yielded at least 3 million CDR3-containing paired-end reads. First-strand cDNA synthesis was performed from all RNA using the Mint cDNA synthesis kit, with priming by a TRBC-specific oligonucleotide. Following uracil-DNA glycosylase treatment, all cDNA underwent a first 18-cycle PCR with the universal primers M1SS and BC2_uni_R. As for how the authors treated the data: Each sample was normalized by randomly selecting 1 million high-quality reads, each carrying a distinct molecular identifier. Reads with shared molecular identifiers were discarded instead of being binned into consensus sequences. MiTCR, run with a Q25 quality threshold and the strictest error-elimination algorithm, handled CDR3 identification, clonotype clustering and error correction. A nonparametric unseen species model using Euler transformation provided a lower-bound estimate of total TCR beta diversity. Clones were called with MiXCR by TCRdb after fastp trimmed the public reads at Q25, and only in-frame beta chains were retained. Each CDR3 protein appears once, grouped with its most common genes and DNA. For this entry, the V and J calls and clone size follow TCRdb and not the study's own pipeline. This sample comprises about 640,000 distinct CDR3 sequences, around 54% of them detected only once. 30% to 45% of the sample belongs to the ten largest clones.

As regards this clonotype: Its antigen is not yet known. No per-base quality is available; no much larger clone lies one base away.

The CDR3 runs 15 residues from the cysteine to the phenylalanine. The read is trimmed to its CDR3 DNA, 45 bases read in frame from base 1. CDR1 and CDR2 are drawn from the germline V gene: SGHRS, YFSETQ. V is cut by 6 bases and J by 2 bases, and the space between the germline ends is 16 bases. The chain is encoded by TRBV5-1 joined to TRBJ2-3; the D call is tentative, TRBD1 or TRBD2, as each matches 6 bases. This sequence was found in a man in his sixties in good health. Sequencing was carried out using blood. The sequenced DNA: TGCGCCAGCATGGGAATGAGGGGGGTCACAGATACGCAGTATTTT. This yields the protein CASMGMRGVTDTQYF.